These T cell receptor beta chains were read from a single sample in a study of blood T cell repertoires in COVID-19. This table comes from immunoSEQ multiplex PCR, and its TCRdb copy is limited to in-frame clones, with some not included. The sample includes about 45,000 clones, just over 90% of them seen just once. The sequenced sample was peripheral blood. Receptor source: a man between 50 and 59 years old with COVID-19, enrolled during active disease. Both conserved end residues are part of each CDR3.

>15|TRBV6-5
CASRENTGFSNEQYF
>15|TRBV7-9
CASSPRDRGRGEQYF
>12|TRBV19
CASSTGSDTQYF
>14|TRBV18
CASSPADRVETQYF
>13|TRBV19
CASTTGANEKLFF
>13|TRBV6-2/TRBV6-3
CASSYRGSTEAFF
>16|TRBV18
CASSPPMDSGRLGAFF
>11|TRBV6-5
CASSYMGGAFF
>14|TRBV5-4
CASSYSGTSNKLYF
>19|TRBV19
CASSIGLGQVTYSNQPQHF
>16|TRBV5-1
CASSVGLAGGGETQYF
>12|TRBV5-4
CASSLDRQGGIF
>14|TRBV4-1
CASSGTSGSNEQFF
>15|TRBV19
CASSIDSGGIYGYTF
>14|TRBV12-5
CASGPGTGIQPQHF
>13|TRBV29-1
CSVDTGGTDTQYF
>15|TRBV11-2
CASSLVGQGREKLFF
>16|TRBV6-2/TRBV6-3
CASSLPLTSAQETQYF
>16|TRBV28
CASSSIQGAPNYGYTF
>14|TRBV2
CASSDSRGGETQYF
>12|TRBV6-5
CASGESSYEQYF
>13|TRBV5-4
CATRMWQGYEQYF